This paragraph covers one TCR beta chain sequence. TCRdb's copy holds only in-frame clones and misses some; the assay was immunoSEQ multiplex PCR. The table has around 80,000 clones, about 95% seen once. Trimming removed 4 bases from V and 3 bases from J; junction bases left unmatched: 1. The CDR3 sequence is 14 residues long. Germline V gene data show CDR1 as MNHEY and CDR2 as SVGAGI. The record originates from a study of technical replicates of blood from a few donors. Sequenced material: T cells isolated from PBMCs. This receptor was identified in a human donor in good health. The gene calls are TRBV6-5 and TRBJ2-3, with TRBD2 matching 10 bases. The CDR3 protein is CASSWGLATDTQYF. In nucleotides, the CDR3 is TGTGCCAGCAGTTGGGGACTAGCGACAGATACGCAGTATTTT.